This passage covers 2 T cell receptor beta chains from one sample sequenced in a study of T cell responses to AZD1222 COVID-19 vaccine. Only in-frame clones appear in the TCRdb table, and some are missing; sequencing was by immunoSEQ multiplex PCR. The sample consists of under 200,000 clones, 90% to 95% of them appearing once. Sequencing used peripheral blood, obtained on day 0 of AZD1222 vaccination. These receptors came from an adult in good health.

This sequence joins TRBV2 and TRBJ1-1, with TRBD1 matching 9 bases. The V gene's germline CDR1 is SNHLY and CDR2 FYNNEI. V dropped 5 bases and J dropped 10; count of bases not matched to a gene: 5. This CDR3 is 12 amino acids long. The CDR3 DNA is TGTGCCAGCAGTAGGGACAGGGTCTCAGCTTTCTTT. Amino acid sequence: CASSRDRVSAFF. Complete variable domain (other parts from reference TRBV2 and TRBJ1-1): EPEVTQTPSHQVTQMGQEVILRCVPISNHLYFYWYRQILGQKVEFLVSFYNNEISEKSEIFDDQFSVERPDGSNFTLKIRSTKLEDSAMYFCASSRDRVSAFFGQGTRLTVV.

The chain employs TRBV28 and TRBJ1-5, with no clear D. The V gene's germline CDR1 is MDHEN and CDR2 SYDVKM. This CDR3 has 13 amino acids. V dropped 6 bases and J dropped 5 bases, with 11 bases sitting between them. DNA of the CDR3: TGTGCCAGCAGGGGTCCAGGAGATCAGCCCCAGCATTTT. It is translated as CASRGPGDQPQHF.